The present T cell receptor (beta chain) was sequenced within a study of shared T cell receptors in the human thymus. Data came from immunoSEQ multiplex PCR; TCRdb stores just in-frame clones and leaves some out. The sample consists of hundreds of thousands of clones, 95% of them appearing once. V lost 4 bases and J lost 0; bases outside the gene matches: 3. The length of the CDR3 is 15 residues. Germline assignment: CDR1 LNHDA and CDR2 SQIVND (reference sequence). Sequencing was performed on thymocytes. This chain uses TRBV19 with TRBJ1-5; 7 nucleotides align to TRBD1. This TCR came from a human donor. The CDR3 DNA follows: TGTGCCAGTAGTAGAGACAGGGATAGCAATCAGCCCCAGCATTTT. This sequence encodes CASSRDRDSNQPQHF.